This T cell receptor beta chain was sequenced for a study of metastatic and nonmetastatic thyroid tumors. V was clipped by 2 bases and J by 3 bases; unmatched bases: 9. The germline gives CDR1 KGHDR, CDR2 SFDVKD. The CDR3 sequence is 16 residues long. TCRdb re-analyzed the PCR reads through MiXCR. Here the sample spans 30,000 to 35,000 clones, around 16% being singletons. Every patient was untreated before thyroid surgery. This TCR derives from a male donor with papillary thyroid cancer or a benign thyroid nodule (not recorded which). Some clones in this sample may be carry-over from other donors' samples. The chain recombines TRBV24-1 with TRBJ2-7; TRBD2 aligns across 7 bases. Input material: blood. The CDR3 DNA is TGTGCCACCAGTGATTCCGCCCGGGGAGGGAGCTACGAGCAGTACTTC. This gives the protein CATSDSARGGSYEQYF.